The T cell receptor (beta chain) described here comes from a study of T cell changes during pregnancy in multiple sclerosis (dated by TCRdb to the late 2010s). About the investigation overall: The study examined how the T cell repertoire changed over the course of pregnancy in women with multiple sclerosis.

On this clone: The specificity of this receptor is unknown. The record has no base qualities; no much larger clone is one base away.

In the germline V gene, CDR1 corresponds to SGHTA and CDR2 to FQGNSA. Counted from cysteine to phenylalanine, this CDR3 has 15 amino acids. The retained sequence is limited to the CDR3, 45 bases, with the frame set at the first base. Germline trimming: 5 bases from V, 5 bases from J; junction bases outside gene matches: 7. Receptor libraries were prepared by the immunoSEQ multiplex PCR assay. TCRdb limited this immuneACCESS table to in-frame rearrangements with V and J called. A share of clones is missing; checked studies link under half to unresolved V genes, and the rest is unexplained. The sample table contains roughly 61,000 clones; only one count was recorded for roughly 94% of them. Less than 3% of the sample is in the top ten clones.

Sequencing was performed on CD8+ T cells from peripheral blood mononuclear cells, taken after pregnancy. This TCR derives from a female donor with multiple sclerosis, enrolled in a pregnancy study. This chain joins TRBV7-2 to TRBJ2-1; TRBD1 fits 9 bases in the junction. The bases read TGTGCCAGCAGCGAGGGACAGGGAAATCACAATGAGCAGTTCTTC. Translated, this gives CASSEGQGNHNEQFF.